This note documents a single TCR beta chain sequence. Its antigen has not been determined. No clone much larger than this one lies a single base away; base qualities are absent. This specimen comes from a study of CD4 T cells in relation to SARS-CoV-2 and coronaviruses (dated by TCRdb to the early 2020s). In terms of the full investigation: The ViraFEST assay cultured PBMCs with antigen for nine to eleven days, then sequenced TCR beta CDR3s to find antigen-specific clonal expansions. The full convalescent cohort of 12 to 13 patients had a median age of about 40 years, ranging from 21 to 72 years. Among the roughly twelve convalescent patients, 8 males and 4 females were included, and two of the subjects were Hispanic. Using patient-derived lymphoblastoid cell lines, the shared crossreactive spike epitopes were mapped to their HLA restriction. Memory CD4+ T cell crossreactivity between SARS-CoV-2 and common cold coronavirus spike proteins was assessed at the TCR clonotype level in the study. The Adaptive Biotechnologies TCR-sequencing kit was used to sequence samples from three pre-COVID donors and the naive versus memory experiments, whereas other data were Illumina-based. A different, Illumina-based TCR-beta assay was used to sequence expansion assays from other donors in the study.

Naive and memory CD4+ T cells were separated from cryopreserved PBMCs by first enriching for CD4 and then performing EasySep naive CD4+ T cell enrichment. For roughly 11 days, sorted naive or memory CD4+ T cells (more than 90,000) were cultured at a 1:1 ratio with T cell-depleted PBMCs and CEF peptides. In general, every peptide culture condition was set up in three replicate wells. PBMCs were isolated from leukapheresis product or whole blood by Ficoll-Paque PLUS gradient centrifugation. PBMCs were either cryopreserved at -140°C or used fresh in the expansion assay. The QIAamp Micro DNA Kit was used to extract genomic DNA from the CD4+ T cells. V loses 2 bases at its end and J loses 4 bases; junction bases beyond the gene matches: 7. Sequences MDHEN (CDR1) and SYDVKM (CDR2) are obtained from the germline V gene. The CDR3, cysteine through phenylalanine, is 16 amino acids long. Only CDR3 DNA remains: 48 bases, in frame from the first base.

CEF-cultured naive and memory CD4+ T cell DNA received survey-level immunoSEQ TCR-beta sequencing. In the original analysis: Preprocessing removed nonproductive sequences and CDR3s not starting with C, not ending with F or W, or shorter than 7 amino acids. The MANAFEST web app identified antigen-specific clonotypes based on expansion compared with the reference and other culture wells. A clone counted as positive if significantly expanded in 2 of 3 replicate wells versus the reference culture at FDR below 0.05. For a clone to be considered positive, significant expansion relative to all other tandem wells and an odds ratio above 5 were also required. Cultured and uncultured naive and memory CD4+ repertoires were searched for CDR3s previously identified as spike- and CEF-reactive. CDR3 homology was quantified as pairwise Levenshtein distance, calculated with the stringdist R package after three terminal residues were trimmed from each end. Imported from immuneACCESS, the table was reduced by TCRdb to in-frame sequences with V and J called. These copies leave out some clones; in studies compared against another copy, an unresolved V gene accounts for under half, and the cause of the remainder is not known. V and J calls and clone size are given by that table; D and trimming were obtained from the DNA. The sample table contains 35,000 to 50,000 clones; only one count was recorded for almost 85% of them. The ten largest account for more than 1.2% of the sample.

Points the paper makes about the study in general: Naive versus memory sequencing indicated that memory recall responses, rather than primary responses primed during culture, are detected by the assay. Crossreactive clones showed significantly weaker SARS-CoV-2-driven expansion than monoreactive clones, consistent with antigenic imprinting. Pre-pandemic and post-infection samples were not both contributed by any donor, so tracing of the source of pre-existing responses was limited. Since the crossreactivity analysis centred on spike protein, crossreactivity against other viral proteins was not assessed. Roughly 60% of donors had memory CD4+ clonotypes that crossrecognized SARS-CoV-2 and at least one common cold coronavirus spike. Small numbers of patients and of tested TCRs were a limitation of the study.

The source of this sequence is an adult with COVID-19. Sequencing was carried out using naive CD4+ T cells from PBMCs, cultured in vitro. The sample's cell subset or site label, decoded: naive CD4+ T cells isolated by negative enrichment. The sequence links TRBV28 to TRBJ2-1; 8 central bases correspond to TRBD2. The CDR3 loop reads CASSLVSGTTYNEQFF. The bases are TGTGCCAGCAGTTTAGTTAGCGGGACTACGTACAATGAGCAGTTCTTC.